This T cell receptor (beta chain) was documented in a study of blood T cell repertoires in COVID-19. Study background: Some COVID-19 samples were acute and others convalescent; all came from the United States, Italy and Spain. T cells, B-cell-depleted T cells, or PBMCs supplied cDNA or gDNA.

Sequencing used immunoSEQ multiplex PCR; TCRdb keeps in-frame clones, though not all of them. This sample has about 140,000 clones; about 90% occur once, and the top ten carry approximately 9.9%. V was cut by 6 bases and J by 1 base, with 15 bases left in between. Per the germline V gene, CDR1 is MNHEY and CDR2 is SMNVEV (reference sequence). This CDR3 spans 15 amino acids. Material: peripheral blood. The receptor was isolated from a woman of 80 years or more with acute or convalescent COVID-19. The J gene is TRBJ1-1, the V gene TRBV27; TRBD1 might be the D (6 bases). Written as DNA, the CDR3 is TGTGCCAGCAGAGCCCCGGGGACATCGAACACTGAAGCTTTCTTT. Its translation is CASRAPGTSNTEAFF.